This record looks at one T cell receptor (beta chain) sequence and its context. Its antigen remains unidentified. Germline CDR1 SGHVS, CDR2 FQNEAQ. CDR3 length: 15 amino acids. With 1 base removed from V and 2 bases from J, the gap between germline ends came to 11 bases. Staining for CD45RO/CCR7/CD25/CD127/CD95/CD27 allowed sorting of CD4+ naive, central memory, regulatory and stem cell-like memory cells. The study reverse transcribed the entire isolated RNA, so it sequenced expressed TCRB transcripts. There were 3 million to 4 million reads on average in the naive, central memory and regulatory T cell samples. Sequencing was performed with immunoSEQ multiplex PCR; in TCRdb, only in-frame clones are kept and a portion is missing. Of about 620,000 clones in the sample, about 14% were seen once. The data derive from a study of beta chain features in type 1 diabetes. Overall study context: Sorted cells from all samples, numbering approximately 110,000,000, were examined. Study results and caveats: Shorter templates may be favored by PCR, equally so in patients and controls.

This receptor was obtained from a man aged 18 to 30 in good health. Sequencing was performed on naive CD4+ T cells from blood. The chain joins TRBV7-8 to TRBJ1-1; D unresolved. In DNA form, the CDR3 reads TGTGCCAGCAGCTTAGTGTTGGCGACTAACACTGAAGCTTTCTTT. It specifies CASSLVLATNTEAFF.